This T cell receptor beta chain originates from a study of identifying expanded T cells in peripheral blood. Study-wide results and caveats: Differentially abundant clones: 0.95 to 1.5 between replicates, approximately 15 at approximately 13 days, roughly 18 at four. Approximately two-week clone count variance significantly increased as total template count grew.

The repertoire was sequenced with immunoSEQ multiplex PCR; TCRdb's copy has only in-frame clones and lacks some. This table has over 100,000 clones, 88% appearing once. The CDR3 covers 19 residues. The V gene's germline CDR1 is SGHRS and CDR2 YFSETQ. V lost 6 bases to trimming and J lost 3 bases, with 31 bases between them. Healthy donors had no documented immune events, such as infections, while sampled. To note about this clone: Its specificity is not known.

The TCR sequence derives from a person aged 18 to 70 in good health. The chain joins TRBV5-1 to TRBJ2-7; D could derive from TRBD1 or TRBD2 (5 bases each). Specimen: blood. Here the CDR3 reads CASNRELTSYRGSVYEQYF. As DNA, the CDR3 is TGCGCCAGCAATCGGGAACTCACCTCGTATCGGGGCAGTGTCTACGAGCAGTACTTC.